The 4 T cell receptor beta chains below all came from one sample that was sequenced in a study of breast tumors, draining lymph nodes, adjacent tissues. One entry per CDR3 protein, called by TCRdb with MiXCR from the multiplex PCR reads. The sample lists roughly 70,000 distinct CDR3 sequences, over 40% occurring once. The sample taken for sequencing was breast tumor tissue. The receptor source for this set is a female donor with breast cancer. Some clones in this sample may be carry-over from other donors' samples.

This clonotype was seen at least ten times. V gene TRBV19 combines with J gene TRBJ2-3; 13 nucleotides line up with TRBD2. Germline V lookup: CDR1 LNHDA, CDR2 SQIVND (reference sequence). CDR3 size: 17 residues. Germline trimming cut 3 bases from V and 3 bases from J; bases unmatched to any gene: 6. The CDR3 sequence is CASSISGLAGSTDTQYF. For the CDR3, the DNA is TGTGCCAGTAGTATTTCGGGACTAGCGGGATCTACAGATACGCAGTATTTT.

This clonotype showed up many times. This chain links TRBV5-8 with TRBJ2-1; the D gene is possibly TRBD2 (6 bases). In germline, CDR1 is SGHTS, CDR2 YDEGEE. The CDR3 loop spans 17 amino acids. V was clipped by 4 bases and J by 0 bases, with 17 bases between them. The CDR3 is CASSGWIADVSYNEQFF. DNA for the CDR3: TGTGCCAGCAGCGGGTGGATAGCGGACGTCTCCTACAATGAGCAGTTCTTC.

Judged by abundance, this clonotype is medium-sized. The chain uses TRBV5-8 and TRBJ1-2, with D possibly being TRBD1 (5 bases). Trimming took off 2 bases at V and 0 bases at J, with 14 bases between the two ends. CDR1 is SGHTS and CDR2 is YDEGEE in the germline V gene. The CDR3 totals 16 residues. The CDR3 bases are TGTGCCAGCAGCTTAGGGGCGGGATCATCTAACTATGGCTACACCTTC. Amino acids: CASSLGAGSSNYGYTF. Drawing the rest from reference TRBV5-8 and TRBJ1-2, the complete variable domain is EAGVTQSPTHLIKTRGQQATLRCSPISGHTSVYWYQQALGLGLQFLLWYDEGEERNRGNFPPRFSGRQFPNYSSELNVNALELEDSALYLCASSLGAGSSNYGYTFGSGTRLTVV.

This clonotype has at least ten counts. The CDR3 here is CASSGGQGIRELFF. The DNA for the CDR3 is TGTGCCAGCAGCGGGGGACAGGGAATACGGGAGCTGTTTTTT. The chain uses TRBV5-6 and TRBJ2-2; the match to TRBD1 covers 9 bases. CDR3 length: 14 residues. The V and J ends lost 4 bases and 9 bases, in that order; junction bases with no gene match: 7. Per germline, CDR1 SGHDT and CDR2 YYEEEE.